This T cell receptor beta chain is from a study of blood T cell repertoires in COVID-19. Study information: Sample material is recorded as cDNA or gDNA derived from T cells, B-cell-depleted T cells, or PBMCs.

Per the original methods: Amplification with reference gene primers provided the estimates of nucleated cell counts. The assay was immunoSEQ multiplex PCR, and TCRdb's table has in-frame clones only and misses some. V and J calls and clone size are as listed in that table; D and trimming were resolved from the DNA. The data show 120,000 to 150,000 clones, around 80% seen once. This sequence was found in a human donor with acute or convalescent COVID-19. The donor label of this sample is uncertain. Sequencing was carried out using peripheral blood.

CDR3 amino acids: CASSFDRAGNEQFF. CDR3 DNA: TGTGCCAGCAGCTTTGACAGGGCAGGCAATGAGCAGTTCTTC. This chain links TRBV7-2 with TRBJ2-1, with 7 bases aligning to TRBD1. The CDR3 has 14 residues. The trim removed 3 bases at V and 6 bases at J, leaving 5 bases unmatched. Germline-derived CDR1 and CDR2 are SGHTA and FQGNSA.